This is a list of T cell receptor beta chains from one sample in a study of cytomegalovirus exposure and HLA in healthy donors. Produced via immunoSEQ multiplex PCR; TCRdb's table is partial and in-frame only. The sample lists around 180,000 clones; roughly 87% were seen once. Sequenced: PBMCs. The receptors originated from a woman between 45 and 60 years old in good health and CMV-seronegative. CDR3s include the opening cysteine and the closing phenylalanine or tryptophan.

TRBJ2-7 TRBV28 CASGSKAYEQYF
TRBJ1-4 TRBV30 CAWSVRRGQGNEKLFF
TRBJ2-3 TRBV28 CASIQPGTATDTQYF
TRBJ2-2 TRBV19 CASANLGLAGRTGELFF
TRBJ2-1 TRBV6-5 CASSYSDPGGNEQFF
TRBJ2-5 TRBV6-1 CASSDLAREQETQYF
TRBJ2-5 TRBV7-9 CASSLGRSSGTGETQYF
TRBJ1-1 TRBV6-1 CASSEADRDTEAFF
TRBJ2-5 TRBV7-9 CASSLGGGGETQYF
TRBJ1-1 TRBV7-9 CASSEDRGTTEAFF